The 8 T cell receptor beta chains given below trace back to one sample, sequenced in a study of graft-versus-host responses after intestinal transplantation. Sequencing was performed with immunoSEQ multiplex PCR; in TCRdb, only in-frame clones are kept and a portion is missing. The repertoire has over 90,000 clones, roughly 91% of them found once; the top ten carry 0.5%. These receptors have no identified antigens. The specimen comprised unstimulated CD8+ T cells sorted from spleen or lymph node cells, sampled before intestinal transplant. The source is a human donor who received an intestinal transplant.

V and J are TRBV27 and TRBJ2-2; D not certain. CDR3 length equals 16 residues. The V gene's germline CDR1 is MNHEY and CDR2 SMNVEV (reference sequence). Trimming stripped 2 bases from V and 8 bases from J, with 18 bases between. The CDR3 protein is CASSLTSEIRWGELFF. In DNA, the CDR3 is TGTGCCAGCAGTTTAACGTCGGAGATTAGATGGGGGGAGCTGTTTTTT.

The chain joins TRBV9 to TRBJ2-1, with 10 bases lining up with TRBD2. The CDR3 covers 16 residues. V lost 3 bases to trimming and J lost 6 bases; unmatched junction nucleotides: 9. The germline gives CDR1 SGDLS, CDR2 YYNGEE. CDR3 DNA sequence: TGTGCCAGCAGCGCACGGCTAGCGGGGGCCGTCAATGAGCAGTTCTTC. Translation gives CASSARLAGAVNEQFF.

The genes are TRBV6-1 and TRBJ2-2; TRBD2 is a possible D gene (5 bases). The germline CDR1 and CDR2 sequences are MNHNS and SASEGT. The CDR3 contains 13 residues. The V gene lost 1 base and the J gene lost 6 bases, with 6 bases spanning the gap. The CDR3 bases are TGTGCCAGCAGTGAAGTGGGAGCCGGGGAGCTGTTTTTT. It codes for CASSEVGAGELFF.

V and J are TRBV27 and TRBJ1-6; D call uncertain. V was pared by 3 bases and J by 10 bases, with 10 bases between. The germline V gene encodes CDR1 MNHEY and CDR2 SMNVEV (reference sequence). This CDR3 spans 13 amino acids. The CDR3 spells CASSFGVTSPLHF. CDR3 DNA sequence: TGTGCCAGCAGTTTCGGGGTTACGTCACCCCTCCACTTT.

The chain links TRBV27 to TRBJ2-7; D is perhaps TRBD2 (5 bases). Germline V CDR1 and CDR2: MNHEY, SMNVEV (reference sequence). The CDR3 has 13 residues. V was clipped by 6 bases and J by 3 bases, with 12 bases between them. The CDR3 DNA reads TGTGCCAGCAGGGCTGGACTGTTCTACGAGCAGTACTTC. Its protein product is CASRAGLFYEQYF.

This chain joins TRBV7-9 and TRBJ1-2, with D hard to call. V lost 1 base to trimming and J lost 8 bases, with 8 bases between them. Germline lookup yields CDR1 SEHNR and CDR2 FQNEAQ (reference sequence). This CDR3 comprises 12 residues. CDR3 residues: CASSLGRLGYTF. Here the CDR3 DNA reads TGTGCCAGCAGCTTAGGGAGGCTCGGCTACACCTTC.

V usage is TRBV6-5 and J usage is TRBJ2-1, with a weak D call TRBD2 (5 bases). The CDR3 has 15 residues. Germline V gene lookup returns CDR1 MNHEY and CDR2 SVGAGI. Trimming took 6 bases from V and 7 from J, leaving 19 bases between them. The CDR3 region is CASSQASSDVNEQFF. In DNA form, the CDR3 reads TGTGCCAGCAGCCAAGCTAGCTCCGATGTTAATGAGCAGTTCTTC.

The chain couples TRBV29-1 to TRBJ2-7; TRBD1 aligns across 7 bases. The germline gives CDR1 SQVTM, CDR2 ANQGSEA. This CDR3 has 14 residues. Germline trimming cut 2 bases from V and 2 bases from J; bases unmatched to any gene: 6. Here the CDR3 reads CSVELGQPTYEQYF. The CDR3 nucleotides are TGCAGCGTTGAATTGGGACAGCCTACCTACGAGCAGTACTTC.